The 23 T cell receptor beta chains below come from one sample, sequenced in a study of T-cell reconstitution after alpha-beta-depleted transplantation in children. Using unique molecular identifiers, the investigators prepared the TCRbeta library. From the PCR reads, TCRdb called clonotypes with MiXCR, one entry per CDR3 protein. The sample has approximately 630,000 distinct CDR3 sequences, under 15% seen once. The source material was PBMCs, sampled before TCRalphabeta/CD19-depleted stem cell transplant. The receptors derive from a girl aged 2-10 years with congenital amegakaryocytic thrombocytopenia, due to receive a stem cell transplant.

This clonotype occurred once. The CDR3 protein is CASSGSAGGNEQYF. In DNA, the CDR3 is TGCGCCAGCAGTGGTTCAGCGGGGGGCAACGAGCAGTACTTC. The V gene is TRBV10-1, the J gene TRBJ2-7; 9 bases align to TRBD2. CDR1 and CDR2 from the germline V gene are WNHNN and SYGVQD (reference sequence). The ends lost 4 bases at V and 5 bases at J; junction bases unmatched: 6. The CDR3 is 14 residues long.

A few counts support this clonotype. The gene calls are TRBV25-1 and TRBJ2-7, with D maybe TRBD2 (5 bases). This CDR3 comprises 13 residues. The V end lost 6 bases, the J end lost 2 bases, and 11 bases lay between the germline ends. Germline-derived CDR1 and CDR2 are MGHDK and SYGVNS. DNA of the CDR3: TGTGCCAGCAGCAGAGCGGATACCTACGAGCAGTACTTC. Its protein product is CASSRADTYEQYF.

This clonotype has a count of ten or more. This chain connects TRBV7-8 to TRBJ2-3; 14 bases are a match to TRBD2. Germline loops: CDR1 SGHVS, CDR2 FQNEAQ. The CDR3 is 18 amino acids. The ends lost 2 bases at V and 3 bases at J; junction bases unmatched: 7. CDR3 amino acids: CASSLLGLAGAGTDTQYF. The DNA of the CDR3 is TGTGCCAGCAGCTTATTGGGACTAGCGGGAGCTGGGACAGATACGCAGTATTTT.

This clonotype came up many times. The rearrangement joins TRBV5-6 to TRBJ2-1, with 15 bases identical to TRBD2. Unmatched junction bases numbered 5, after V lost 4 bases and J lost 9 bases. Per germline, CDR1 SGHDT and CDR2 YYEEEE. This CDR3 is 15 amino acids long. CDR3 sequence: CASSLGTSGRSEQFF. CDR3 bases: TGTGCCAGCAGCCTTGGGACTAGCGGGAGGAGTGAGCAGTTCTTC. Full variable domain (missing parts from reference TRBV5-6 and TRBJ2-1): DAGVTQSPTHLIKTRGQQVTLRCSPKSGHDTVSWYQQALGQGPQFIFQYYEEEERQRGNFPDRFSGHQFPNYSSELNVNALLLGDSALYLCASSLGTSGRSEQFFGPGTRLTVL.

This clonotype has ten or more counts. The V gene is TRBV20-1, the J gene TRBJ2-1; 12 bases are shared with TRBD2. CDR1 and CDR2 from the germline V gene are DFQATT and SNEGSKA (reference sequence). The ends lost 7 bases at V and 3 bases at J; junction bases unmatched: 4. The CDR3 loop spans 14 amino acids. CDR3 region: CSVTSGRFYNEQFF. CDR3 nucleotide sequence: TGCAGTGTAACTAGCGGGAGGTTCTACAATGAGCAGTTCTTC.

The V gene is TRBV12-3 or TRBV12-4, the J gene TRBJ1-1; D possibly corresponds to TRBD1 (6 bases). The length of the CDR3 is 17 residues. Trimming took 3 bases from V and 0 from J, leaving 17 bases between them. The CDR3 reads CASSFTLGTNMNTEAFF. The DNA of the CDR3 is TGTGCCAGCAGTTTCACCCTGGGGACAAACATGAACACTGAAGCTTTCTTT.

This clonotype was recorded at least ten times. The genes are TRBV12-3 or TRBV12-4 and TRBJ2-2, with 9 bases matching TRBD1. This CDR3 region has 15 residues. The V and J ends lost 4 bases and 10 bases, in that order; junction bases with no gene match: 10. DNA of the CDR3: TGTGCCAGCAGTTGGGACAGGGTCTTGTCCGCGGAGCTGTTTTTT. This sequence encodes CASSWDRVLSAELFF.

This clonotype was seen a few times. V usage is TRBV5-1 and J usage is TRBJ2-7; a possible D gene is TRBD1 (6 bases). The CDR3 is 15 amino acids. Trimming took 4 bases from V and 5 from J, leaving 19 bases between them. Germline V lookup: CDR1 SGHRS, CDR2 YFSETQ. The CDR3, as DNA: TGCGCCAGCAGCCCATTTCGTACTGGGGGCCACGAGCAGTACTTC. It encodes CASSPFRTGGHEQYF.

The chain uses TRBV4-1 and TRBJ2-7; no definite D call. The CDR3 sequence is 12 residues long. Trimming removed 2 bases at V and 8 bases at J, with 10 bases between. Germline CDR1 is MGHRA and CDR2 is YSYEKL. CDR3 sequence reads: CASSQPWRQQYF. In DNA, the CDR3 is TGCGCCAGCAGCCAACCCTGGCGACAGCAGTACTTC.

This clonotype was counted only a few times. V gene TRBV20-1 combines with J gene TRBJ2-1, with 12 bases matching TRBD2. This CDR3 is 20 amino acids long. Germline V gene sequence: CDR1 DFQATT, CDR2 SNEGSKA (reference sequence). J lost 7 bases, V lost 2 bases, and 21 bases had no gene match. The CDR3 is CSARPLLSTSGSSWGNEQFF. In DNA, the CDR3 is TGCAGTGCTAGACCCCTTCTATCGACTAGCGGGAGTTCTTGGGGTAATGAGCAGTTCTTC.

This clonotype was seen a handful of times. J is TRBJ2-3 and V is TRBV7-8; 9 bases match TRBD2. The V and J ends lost 5 bases and 6 bases, in that order; junction bases with no gene match: 9. This CDR3 contains 15 residues. The germline V gene encodes CDR1 SGHVS and CDR2 FQNEAQ. CDR3 protein: CASSQGLAGRDTQYF. The CDR3 DNA reads as TGTGCCAGCAGCCAGGGGCTAGCGGGAAGGGATACGCAGTATTTT.

This clonotype has at least ten counts. The J gene is TRBJ2-2, the V gene TRBV5-1; D is perhaps TRBD1 (6 bases). V lost 6 bases and J 6 bases, leaving 15 bases between the germline ends. The V gene's germline CDR1 is SGHRS and CDR2 YFSETQ. This CDR3 spans 14 amino acids. The CDR3 is CASTPGVLAGELFF. Here the CDR3 DNA reads TGCGCCAGCACCCCAGGGGTCTTAGCCGGGGAGCTGTTTTTT. The complete variable domain, with remaining parts taken from reference TRBV5-1 and TRBJ2-2, reads KAGVTQTPRYLIKTRGQQVTLSCSPISGHRSVSWYQQTPGQGLQFLFEYFSETQRNKGNFPGRFSGRQFSNSRSEMNVSTLELGDSALYLCASTPGVLAGELFFGEGSRLTVL.

The sample holds many counts of this clonotype. The chain couples TRBV5-1 to TRBJ1-4; D is uncertain. CDR3 length: 13 residues. V lost 3 bases, J lost 8 bases, and 11 bases lay in between. Germline assignment: CDR1 SGHRS and CDR2 YFSETQ. The DNA for the CDR3 is TGCGCCAGCAGCTCTACCCTCGAGGAAAAACTGTTTTTT. Translating it yields CASSSTLEEKLFF.

Only a few counts were recorded for this clonotype. The gene calls are TRBV19 and TRBJ2-1; D is tentatively TRBD1 or TRBD2 (5 bases each). The germline gives CDR1 LNHDA, CDR2 SQIVND (reference sequence). V gave up 11 bases and J gave up 4 bases, with 15 bases separating them. This CDR3 spans 13 amino acids. The CDR3, as DNA: TGTGCCGGCCAGGGTCCGGGGTACAATGAGCAGTTCTTC. It is translated as CAGQGPGYNEQFF.

The V and J genes are TRBV5-1 and TRBJ2-2; 8 nucleotides line up with TRBD1. The V segment lost 4 bases and the J segment 0 bases; nucleotides outside the gene matches: 2. Per germline, CDR1 SGHRS and CDR2 YFSETQ. The CDR3 consists of 15 residues. CDR3 loop: CASSAGQANTGELFF. The CDR3 bases are TGCGCCAGCAGCGCGGGACAGGCGAACACCGGGGAGCTGTTTTTT. The full variable domain, in which reference TRBV5-1 and TRBJ2-2 provide the parts outside the CDR3, is KAGVTQTPRYLIKTRGQQVTLSCSPISGHRSVSWYQQTPGQGLQFLFEYFSETQRNKGNFPGRFSGRQFSNSRSEMNVSTLELGDSALYLCASSAGQANTGELFFGEGSRLTVL.

This clonotype was counted between two and nine times. This sequence joins TRBV5-1 and TRBJ1-1; D possibly corresponds to TRBD1 (5 bases). The CDR3 loop spans 15 amino acids. The V gene's germline CDR1 is SGHRS and CDR2 YFSETQ. V shed 4 bases and J shed 3 bases, with 16 bases lying between them. Written as DNA, the CDR3 is TGCGCCAGCAGCGGGAGACCCCGGGGGGACACTGAAGCTTTCTTT. This sequence encodes CASSGRPRGDTEAFF.

Many counts were recorded for this clonotype. The chain couples TRBV4-1 to TRBJ1-3; D not certain. The germline V gene encodes CDR1 MGHRA and CDR2 YSYEKL. The CDR3 runs 14 residues. Trimming pared 1 base from V and 2 bases from J, leaving 6 bases between. CDR3 sequence reads: CASSQGGPGNTIYF. CDR3 in DNA: TGCGCCAGCAGCCAAGGGGGTCCTGGAAACACCATATATTTT.

This chain links TRBV29-1 with TRBJ2-4; TRBD2 is a possible D gene (7 bases). The V gene's germline CDR1 is SQVTM and CDR2 ANQGSEA. The germline V and J ends were trimmed by 8 bases and 1 base, with 18 bases remaining between them. The CDR3 is 15 residues long. The CDR3 DNA reads TGCAGCCCCCTCCGGGGGCGGGAGGCCAAAAACATTCAGTACTTC. Protein sequence: CSPLRGREAKNIQYF.

This clonotype was observed at least ten times. The genes are TRBV5-5 and TRBJ2-7, with unresolved D. V was cut by 1 base and J by 2 bases, with 7 bases left in between. There are 13 residues in the CDR3. Germline V gene sequence: CDR1 SGHKS, CDR2 YYEKEE (reference sequence). The CDR3 region is CASSLNPAYEQYF. CDR3 coding DNA: TGTGCCAGCAGCTTGAACCCGGCCTACGAGCAGTACTTC.

The rearrangement joins TRBV20-1 to TRBJ2-7; D gene ambiguous. The germline V and J ends were trimmed by 3 bases and 0 bases, with 15 bases remaining between them. This CDR3 contains 15 residues. Germline V gene sequence: CDR1 DFQATT, CDR2 SNEGSKA (reference sequence). In DNA, the CDR3 is TGCAGTGCTAGGGGGATTTTTAGGTACTCCTACGAGCAGTACTTC. Protein: CSARGIFRYSYEQYF.

In its sample, this clonotype was seen many times. The rearrangement joins TRBV10-3 to TRBJ2-3, with 12 bases that match TRBD2. The CDR3 length is 17 residues. Germline CDR1 and CDR2: ENHRY and SYGVKD. The V segment lost 6 bases and the J segment 6 bases; nucleotides outside the gene matches: 13. CDR3 loop: CAIRSRLAGEGSDTQYF. The CDR3 DNA reads TGTGCCATCAGATCACGACTAGCGGGGGAGGGATCCGATACGCAGTATTTT.

This clonotype was seen at least ten times. V is TRBV21-1 and J is TRBJ2-2; the listed D gene, TRBD2, was not tested against the DNA. TRBV21-1 is a recognized pseudogene. CDR3 size: 17 residues. The CDR3 bases are TGTGCCAGCCCCAAAGGTCGGGCGGGATCGAACACCGGGGAGCTGTTTTTT. Translated, it gives CASPKGRAGSNTGELFF.

This clonotype was counted once. This chain links TRBV7-9 with TRBJ2-5; a weak D match, TRBD1 (5 bases). Looked up from germline, CDR1 is SEHNR and CDR2 is FQNEAQ (reference sequence). The V gene lost 5 bases and the J gene lost 5 bases, with 18 bases spanning the gap. There are 15 residues in the CDR3. The CDR3 sequence is CASSATSAGFETQYF. CDR3 sequence (DNA): TGTGCCAGCAGCGCCACGTCGGCAGGGTTCGAGACCCAGTACTTC. The full variable domain, with the rest looked up from reference TRBV7-9 and TRBJ2-5, is DTGVSQNPRHKITKRGQNVTFRCDPISEHNRLYWYRQTLGQGPEFLTYFQNEAQLEKSRLLSDRFSAERPKGSFSTLEIQRTEQGDSAMYLCASSATSAGFETQYFGPGTRLLVL.